A single T cell receptor beta chain is shown here with its context. The data were produced by immunoSEQ multiplex PCR, yet TCRdb's version contains in-frame clones alone and is incomplete. The sample records about 38,000 clones, over 90% being singletons. These data belong to a study of T cell changes during pregnancy in multiple sclerosis. The sample in question was CD4+ T cells from peripheral blood mononuclear cells, obtained after pregnancy. This sequence was found in a female donor in good health, enrolled as a control in a pregnancy study.

CDR3 in amino acids: CASRETGPNTEAFF. DNA for the CDR3: TGTGCCAGCAGGGAGACAGGGCCGAACACTGAAGCTTTCTTT. V gene TRBV6-5 combines with J gene TRBJ1-1; 7 nucleotides match TRBD1. This CDR3 region has 14 residues. Germline values: CDR1 MNHEY, CDR2 SVGAGI. V was clipped by 6 bases and J by 1 base; unmatched bases: 5.